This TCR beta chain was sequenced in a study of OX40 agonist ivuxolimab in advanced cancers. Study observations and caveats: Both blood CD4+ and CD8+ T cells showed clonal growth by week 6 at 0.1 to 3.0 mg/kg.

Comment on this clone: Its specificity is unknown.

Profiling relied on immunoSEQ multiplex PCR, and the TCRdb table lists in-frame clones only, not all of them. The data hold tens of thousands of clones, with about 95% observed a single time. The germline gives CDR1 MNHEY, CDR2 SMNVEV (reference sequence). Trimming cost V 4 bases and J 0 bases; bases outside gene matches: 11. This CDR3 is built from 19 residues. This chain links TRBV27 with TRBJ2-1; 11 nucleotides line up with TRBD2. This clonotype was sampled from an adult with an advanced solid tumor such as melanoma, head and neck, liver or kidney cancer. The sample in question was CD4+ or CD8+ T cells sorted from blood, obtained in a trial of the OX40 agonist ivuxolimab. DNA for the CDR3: TGTGCCAGCAGTTCATTCGGGACTAGCGGAATCCTCTCCTACAATGAGCAGTTCTTC. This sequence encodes CASSSFGTSGILSYNEQFF.